The 25 T cell receptor beta chains below come from one sample, sequenced in a study of OX40 agonist ivuxolimab in advanced cancers. The table came from immunoSEQ multiplex PCR; TCRdb's copy has only in-frame clones and leaves some out. Of some 130,000 clones in the sample, 75% to 95% were seen once. The sequencing here drew on CD4+ or CD8+ T cells sorted from blood, taken in a trial of the OX40 agonist ivuxolimab. All receptors derive from an adult with an advanced solid tumor such as melanoma, head and neck, liver or kidney cancer.

V and J are TRBV19 and TRBJ2-4; D uncertain. Trimming pared 7 bases from V and 0 bases from J, leaving 13 bases between. Per the germline V gene, CDR1 is LNHDA and CDR2 is SQIVND (reference sequence). The length of the CDR3 is 15 residues. This chain's CDR3 is CASTPPVLAKNIQYF. The CDR3 DNA is TGTGCCAGTACCCCACCAGTCCTAGCCAAAAACATTCAGTACTTC.

The rearrangement joins TRBV4-1 to TRBJ2-3; 10 bases align to TRBD1. Trimming cost V 3 bases and J 1 base; bases outside gene matches: 7. This CDR3 contains 17 residues. CDR1 and CDR2 from the germline V gene are MGHRA and YSYEKL. CDR3 region: CASSHDAGTGGTDTQYF. The CDR3 region has the DNA TGCGCCAGCAGCCACGATGCCGGGACAGGGGGCACAGATACGCAGTATTTT.

V gene TRBV27 combines with J gene TRBJ2-1, with D possibly matching TRBD1 (5 bases). The length of the CDR3 is 16 residues. From germline, CDR1 is MNHEY and CDR2 SMNVEV (reference sequence). The V gene lost 6 bases and the J gene lost 3 bases, with 18 bases spanning the gap. As DNA, the CDR3 is TGTGCCAGCAGCTTGATCAGGGCAGGGAACTACAATGAGCAGTTCTTC. Its protein product is CASSLIRAGNYNEQFF.

This clone was detected a few times. The chain joins TRBV2 to TRBJ2-3; the match to TRBD1 covers 10 bases. After removal of 5 bases from V and 0 bases from J, the junction contained 5 bases not matched to a gene. This CDR3 spans 16 amino acids. The germline V gene has CDR1 SNHLY and CDR2 FYNNEI. As DNA, the CDR3 is TGTGCCAGCAGTTGGCGGGGACAGGGGAGCACAGATACGCAGTATTTT. This translates into CASSWRGQGSTDTQYF.

In its sample, this clone was seen a few times. This sequence joins TRBV28 and TRBJ1-2; 11 bases match TRBD1. Germline V CDR1 and CDR2: MDHEN, SYDVKM. The junction had 7 bases not matched to a gene; V was cut back by 6 bases and J by 4 bases. This CDR3 is 15 amino acids long. The DNA for the CDR3 is TGTGCCAGCAGCCCGGGACAGGGGGACGGCTATGGCTACACCTTC. Translating gives CASSPGQGDGYGYTF.

CDR3 nucleotides: TGTGCCAGCAGTTCTACTTTCCGGGGCCCAGAACACTATGGCTACACCTTC. This sequence encodes CASSSTFRGPEHYGYTF. The chain joins TRBV28 to TRBJ1-2, with a possible D match to TRBD1 (5 bases). V was trimmed by 4 bases and J by 3 bases, leaving 21 bases between them. CDR1 is MDHEN, CDR2 SYDVKM, per germline. The CDR3 length is 17 residues.

The rearrangement uses TRBV9 and TRBJ2-1; TRBD1 agrees at 7 bases. The CDR3 extends over 12 amino acids. J gave up 4 bases and V 7 bases, and 2 bases lay outside the gene matches. Germline CDR1 is SGDLS and CDR2 is YYNGEE. CDR3 amino acids: CASGQAYNEQFF. The CDR3, as DNA: TGTGCCAGCGGACAGGCTTACAATGAGCAGTTCTTC.

The chain combines TRBV6-5 with TRBJ1-5; weak D call: TRBD1 (6 bases). CDR1 and CDR2 from the germline V gene are MNHEY and SVGAGI. Trimming cost V 4 bases and J 5 bases, with 12 bases left between them. CDR3 length equals 14 residues. The CDR3 reads CASSSQGGDQPQHF. In DNA, the CDR3 is TGTGCCAGCAGTTCACAGGGTGGGGATCAGCCCCAGCATTTT.

V gene TRBV5-1 combines with J gene TRBJ2-2; TRBD1 or TRBD2 may be the D gene (5 bases each). The CDR3 is 11 amino acids. V lost 5 bases, J lost 6 bases, and 5 bases lay in between. Germline CDR1 reads SGHRS; CDR2 reads YFSETQ. The CDR3 spells CASRGAGELFF. As DNA, the CDR3 is TGCGCCAGCAGGGGGGCCGGGGAGCTGTTTTTT.

This clone was counted between two and nine times. The chain is built from TRBV18 and TRBJ2-7; a possible D gene is TRBD2 (6 bases). The CDR3 has 15 residues. Between the trimmed V and J ends, which lost 3 bases and 7 bases, there was a span of 19 bases. Germline assignment: CDR1 KGHSH and CDR2 LQKENI. CDR3 DNA sequence: TGTGCCAGCTCACCCGAGGCGGGGCCCGGAGGAGAGCAGTACTTC. Its protein is CASSPEAGPGGEQYF.

The J gene is TRBJ2-7, the V gene TRBV10-2, with D uncertain. Deletions cut 7 bases from V and 5 bases from J, with 21 bases between. This CDR3 has 15 residues. Germline CDR1 WSHSY, CDR2 SAAADI. DNA for the CDR3: TGCGCCAGCATAGGAGATACAATAAGATTGAACGAGCAGTACTTC. Translating gives CASIGDTIRLNEQYF.

V usage is TRBV4-3 and J usage is TRBJ1-2, with TRBD1 identical over 9 bases. Trimming cost V 3 bases and J 4 bases; bases outside gene matches: 9. There are 16 residues in the CDR3. Germline V gene sequence: CDR1 LGHNA, CDR2 YSLEER. CDR3 nucleotide sequence: TGCGCCAGCAGCCAGGAGGAACAGGGGGCAGTCTATGGCTACACCTTC. Amino acid sequence: CASSQEEQGAVYGYTF.

The chain has TRBV5-1 and TRBJ2-3; possibly TRBD2 for D (6 bases). The CDR3 sequence is 14 residues long. From germline, CDR1 is SGHRS and CDR2 YFSETQ. V lost 4 bases and J 3 bases, leaving 12 bases between the germline ends. The DNA of the CDR3 is TGCGCCAGCAGCAAGGAGGGATTAACAGATACGCAGTATTTT. This gives the protein CASSKEGLTDTQYF.

The chain carries TRBV27 and TRBJ2-7, with 10 bases that match TRBD2. The germline CDR1 and CDR2 sequences are MNHEY and SMNVEV (reference sequence). CDR3 length: 18 amino acids. V dropped 11 bases and J dropped 3; count of bases not matched to a gene: 22. In DNA form, the CDR3 reads TGTGCCGGTCGTGGTCTAGCGGGAGCGGGGCGTCGGGGCTACGAGCAGTACTTC. Its translation is CAGRGLAGAGRRGYEQYF.

The J gene is TRBJ2-7, the V gene TRBV5-8, with 10 bases aligning to TRBD2. Germline lookup yields CDR1 SGHTS and CDR2 YDEGEE. Losses at the gene ends were 2 bases for V and 5 bases for J; bases not matched to a gene: 13. The CDR3 extends over 17 amino acids. CDR3 DNA: TGTGCCAGCAGCTTTACTCCCGGGACTAGCGTGTTCAACGAGCAGTACTTC. Translation gives CASSFTPGTSVFNEQYF.

The V and J genes are TRBV9 and TRBJ1-3; D possibly corresponds to TRBD1 (5 bases). CDR3 length: 16 amino acids. The germline V gene encodes CDR1 SGDLS and CDR2 YYNGEE. Between the trimmed V and J ends, which lost 3 bases and 4 bases, there was a span of 17 bases. The CDR3 DNA sequence: TGTGCCAGCAGCGCCGGGACCTCAGGGTTAGGAAACACCATATATTTT. Its translation is CASSAGTSGLGNTIYF.

The chain joins TRBV6-6 to TRBJ1-1; 9 bases are shared with TRBD1. CDR3 size: 14 residues. V shed 4 bases and J 2 bases; nucleotides not matched to a gene: 2. From germline, CDR1 is MNHNY and CDR2 SVGAGI (reference sequence). In DNA, the CDR3 is TGTGCCAGCAGTTCACAGGGGGCAAACACTGAAGCTTTCTTT. Its protein is CASSSQGANTEAFF.

The rearrangement links TRBV7-9 to TRBJ2-3, with D unclear. V was shortened by 3 bases and J by 1 base, with 5 bases between the two germline ends. The germline V gene encodes CDR1 SEHNR and CDR2 FQNEAQ (reference sequence). The CDR3 has 13 amino acids. CDR3 in amino acids: CASSFGGTDTQYF. In DNA, the CDR3 is TGTGCCAGCAGCTTTGGGGGCACAGATACGCAGTATTTT.

V gene TRBV19 combines with J gene TRBJ1-5; 10 bases are a match to TRBD1. Per the germline V gene, CDR1 is LNHDA and CDR2 is SQIVND (reference sequence). The CDR3 spans 15 residues. The V segment lost 6 bases and the J segment 7 bases; nucleotides outside the gene matches: 9. The chain's CDR3 is CASRSGTGAGQPQHF. For the CDR3, the DNA is TGTGCCAGTAGGTCCGGGACAGGGGCGGGACAGCCCCAGCATTTT.

The V call is TRBV7-2, the J call TRBJ2-7; the D is unclear. V was pared by 5 bases and J by 0 bases, with 5 bases between. Germline-derived CDR1 and CDR2 are SGHTA and FQGNSA. The CDR3 is made up of 12 amino acids. CDR3 DNA: TGTGCCAGCAGCCAGAGCTCCTACGAGCAGTACTTC. It is translated as CASSQSSYEQYF.

The chain couples TRBV6-1 to TRBJ2-7; no reliable D call. The CDR3 runs to 13 residues. Trimming removed 1 base from V and 0 bases from J, with 4 bases in between. In germline, CDR1 is MNHNS, CDR2 SASEGT. CDR3 bases: TGTGCCAGCAGTGAAGGTCTCTCCTACGAGCAGTACTTC. It codes for CASSEGLSYEQYF.

This chain joins TRBV7-2 and TRBJ2-7, with D perhaps matching TRBD2 (6 bases). The V end was cut by 5 bases, the J end by 9 bases, with 26 bases between. Germline values: CDR1 SGHTA, CDR2 FQGNSA. The CDR3 loop spans 16 amino acids. CDR3 sequence reads: CASSPPFSGPSARQYF. The DNA of the CDR3 is TGTGCCAGCAGCCCGCCCTTTAGCGGTCCCTCGGCGAGGCAGTACTTC.

The chain carries TRBV2 and TRBJ2-7; 7 nucleotides agree with TRBD1. The ends lost 6 bases at V and 0 bases at J; junction bases unmatched: 8. The germline V gene encodes CDR1 SNHLY and CDR2 FYNNEI. The CDR3 has 15 amino acids. In DNA, the CDR3 is TGTGCCAGCAGGGCCCAGACAGGGATCTCCTACGAGCAGTACTTC. It translates to CASRAQTGISYEQYF.

The genes are TRBV29-1 and TRBJ1-2; D is ambiguous. Germline V gives CDR1 SQVTM, CDR2 ANQGSEA. Between the trimmed V and J ends, which lost 7 bases and 3 bases, there was a span of 6 bases. The CDR3 is 10 amino acids. The CDR3 nucleotides are TGCAGCGCGCGGGACTATGGCTACACCTTC. This translates into CSARDYGYTF. Full variable domain (rest looked up from reference TRBV29-1 and TRBJ1-2): SAVISQKPSRDICQRGTSLTIQCQVDSQVTMMFWYRQQPGQSLTLIATANQGSEATYESGFVIDKFPISRPNLTFSTLTVSNMSPEDSSIYLCSARDYGYTFGSGTRLTVV.

This clone was picked up one time. CDR3 DNA sequence: TGCGCCAGCAGCCATTCCCGGTGGGGGACCCAAACGGTCGATGAGCAGTTCTTC. The encoded protein is CASSHSRWGTQTVDEQFF. The rearrangement joins TRBV4-1 to TRBJ2-1; D assignment may be TRBD1 or TRBD2 (5 bases each). Germline assignment: CDR1 MGHRA and CDR2 YSYEKL. The CDR3 totals 18 residues. V was trimmed by 3 bases and J by 8 bases, leaving 26 bases between them.